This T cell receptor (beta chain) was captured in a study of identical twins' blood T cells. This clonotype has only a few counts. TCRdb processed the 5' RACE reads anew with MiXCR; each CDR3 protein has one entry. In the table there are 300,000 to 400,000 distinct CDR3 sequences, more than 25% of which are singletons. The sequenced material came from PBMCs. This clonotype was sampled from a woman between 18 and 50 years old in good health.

In DNA, the CDR3 is TGTGCCAGCAGCCCGGGGAGTCAGCCCCAGCATTTT. Protein product: CASSPGSQPQHF. The chain combines TRBV7-9 with TRBJ1-5; D gene ambiguous. The CDR3 runs to 12 residues. V was cut by 5 bases and J by 6 bases, with 8 bases left in between. Germline CDR1 reads SEHNR; CDR2 reads FQNEAQ (reference sequence).